This is a list of T cell receptor beta chains from one sample in a study of shared clonotypes between healthy human individuals. The repertoire was sequenced with immunoSEQ multiplex PCR; TCRdb's copy has only in-frame clones and lacks some. The repertoire consists of approximately 980,000 clones, with about three quarters occurring once and the leading ten covering over 1.3%. The sample comprised memory CD4+ T cells sorted from blood. The receptors derive from a man aged 18 to 29 in good health. The CDR3 runs from the conserved cysteine through the conserved F or W.

J: TRBJ1-2; V: TRBV5-5; length: 15; CDR3: CASTLNSAGAYGYTF
J: TRBJ2-4; V: TRBV6-1; length: 14; CDR3: CASSETGGKNIQYF
J: TRBJ2-2; V: TRBV10-3; length: 15; CDR3: CAIKPGQGGTGELFF
J: TRBJ2-7; V: TRBV6-5; length: 16; CDR3: CASSFSGWDGFYEQYF
J: TRBJ2-5; V: TRBV7-9; length: 14; CDR3: CASSVLAGVETQYF
J: TRBJ2-2; V: TRBV10-2; length: 15; CDR3: CASSESAGYTGELFF
J: TRBJ2-1; V: TRBV5-1; length: 15; CDR3: CASSSSGQDHNEQFF
J: TRBJ1-5; V: TRBV10-1; length: 13; CDR3: CASSDGGSQPQHF
J: TRBJ1-2; V: TRBV6-5; length: 12; CDR3: CASSKGPYGYTF
J: TRBJ1-2; V: TRBV5-1; length: 15; CDR3: CASSEVRGQGYGYTF
J: TRBJ1-2; V: TRBV5-1; length: 14; CDR3: CASSLVGGQNGYTF
J: TRBJ2-1; V: TRBV10-3; length: 15; CDR3: CAIRGTGDTYNEQFF
J: TRBJ1-1; V: TRBV5-5; length: 13; CDR3: CASSLLFVAGAFF
J: TRBJ1-1; V: TRBV25-1; length: 13; CDR3: CASSEFGNLGAFF
J: TRBJ2-1; V: TRBV6-1; length: 16; CDR3: CASSENLGTVTNEQFF
J: TRBJ1-3; V: TRBV5-1; length: 16; CDR3: CASTLKGASGGNTIYF
J: TRBJ1-2; V: TRBV6-5; length: 15; CDR3: CASSYKGNVHYGYTF
J: TRBJ2-5; V: TRBV5-6; length: 13; CDR3: CASNLAGQETQYF
J: TRBJ2-3; V: TRBV15; length: 17; CDR3: CATSRGTGGASTDTQYF
J: TRBJ2-3; V: TRBV19; length: 17; CDR3: CASSDGTGGYGTDTQYF
J: TRBJ2-7; V: TRBV5-1; length: 14; CDR3: CASSRTAGSYEQYF
J: TRBJ1-6; V: TRBV5-8; length: 16; CDR3: CASSLGFGGVNSPLHF
J: TRBJ2-1; V: TRBV7-8; length: 14; CDR3: CASSLVREYNEQFF
J: TRBJ1-1; V: TRBV15; length: 16; CDR3: CATSRGAGTGTTEAFF
J: TRBJ2-1; V: TRBV5-1; length: 16; CDR3: CASSPQGQGLGGEQFF
J: TRBJ2-7; V: TRBV11-2; length: 15; CDR3: CASSYGTGGTYEQYF
J: TRBJ2-1; V: TRBV9; length: 16; CDR3: CASSIQAGGPSNEQFF
J: TRBJ1-3; V: TRBV5-1; length: 16; CDR3: CASSRTGQVSGNTIYF
J: TRBJ2-7; V: TRBV7-2; length: 14; CDR3: CASSPRGGTYEQYF
J: TRBJ1-2; V: TRBV10-3; length: 15; CDR3: CAISTTGDVAYGYTF
J: TRBJ1-1; V: TRBV5-6; length: 15; CDR3: CASSTRRTHHTEAFF
J: TRBJ2-7; V: TRBV7-9; length: 13; CDR3: CASSWTGINEQYF
J: TRBJ2-4; V: TRBV6-1; length: 13; CDR3: CASSELGVNIQYF
J: TRBJ1-4; V: TRBV4-1; length: 14; CDR3: CASSQIRRDEKLFF
J: TRBJ2-1; V: TRBV30; length: 12; CDR3: CALEGLGNEQFF
J: TRBJ1-1; V: TRBV5-6; length: 14; CDR3: CASSFGFGNTEAFF
J: TRBJ2-7; V: TRBV25-1; length: 14; CDR3: CASSATGGFHEQYF
J: TRBJ2-7; V: TRBV15; length: 17; CDR3: CATSRDRGPPRSWEQYF
J: TRBJ1-5; V: TRBV12-5; length: 15; CDR3: CASGLGAGENQPQHF
J: TRBJ2-7; V: TRBV5-1; length: 13; CDR3: CASSGTDGYEQYF
J: TRBJ1-4; V: TRBV18; length: 15; CDR3: CASSPVGTSNEKLFF
J: TRBJ1-5; V: TRBV6-5; length: 13; CDR3: CASSSQVNQPQHF
J: TRBJ2-1; V: TRBV5-1; length: 16; CDR3: CASSGPGTASYNEQFF
J: TRBJ2-7; V: TRBV5-1; length: 14; CDR3: CASSLDGVGNEQYF
J: TRBJ1-2; V: TRBV2; length: 14; CDR3: CASSVEVPNYGYTF
J: TRBJ2-7; V: TRBV6-5; length: 14; CDR3: CASSPEGERVEQYF